This T cell receptor beta chain was found in a study of blood T cell repertoires in COVID-19. V lost 3 bases to trimming and J lost 6 bases; unmatched junction nucleotides: 10. The CDR3 has 17 residues. Per germline, CDR1 MGHRA and CDR2 YSYEKL. Produced via immunoSEQ multiplex PCR; TCRdb's table is partial and in-frame only. The sample lists under 200,000 clones, roughly 83% occurring once. The origin of this receptor is a man aged 40-55 years with acute COVID-19. The chain carries TRBV4-1 and TRBJ2-1, with 11 nucleotides matching TRBD1. The material sequenced was PBMCs or T cells enriched from blood (not recorded which). CDR3: CASSHHRAGTGGNEQFF. The CDR3 DNA reads TGCGCCAGCAGCCACCACCGGGCCGGGACAGGGGGCAATGAGCAGTTCTTC.